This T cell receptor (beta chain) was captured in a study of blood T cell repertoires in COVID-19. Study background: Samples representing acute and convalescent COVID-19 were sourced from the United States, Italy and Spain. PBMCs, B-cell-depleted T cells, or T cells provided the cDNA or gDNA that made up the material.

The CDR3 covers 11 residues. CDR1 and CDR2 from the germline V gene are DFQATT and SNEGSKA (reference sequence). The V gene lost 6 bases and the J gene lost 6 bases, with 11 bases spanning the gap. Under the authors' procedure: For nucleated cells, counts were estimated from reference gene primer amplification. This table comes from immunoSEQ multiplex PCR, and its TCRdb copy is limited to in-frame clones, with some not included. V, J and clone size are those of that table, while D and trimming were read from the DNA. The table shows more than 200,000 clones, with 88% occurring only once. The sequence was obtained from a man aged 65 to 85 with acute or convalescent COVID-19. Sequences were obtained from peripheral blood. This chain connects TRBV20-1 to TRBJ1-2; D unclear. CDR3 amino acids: CSAGPGDGYTF. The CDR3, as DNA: TGCAGTGCCGGACCCGGGGATGGCTACACCTTC.